The 10 T cell receptor beta chains given below trace back to one sample, sequenced in a study of technical replicates of blood from four donors. Some clones are missing from TCRdb's copy, which holds only in-frame ones; the method was immunoSEQ multiplex PCR. The table records about 16,000 clones, 87% of them present only once. Sequencing used PBMCs. Receptors were obtained from a human donor in good health.

The chain combines TRBV7-8 with TRBJ1-2; D possibly corresponds to TRBD1 (5 bases). Germline V gene lookup returns CDR1 SGHVS and CDR2 FQNEAQ. The CDR3 is 17 residues long. The V gene lost 1 base and the J gene lost 5 bases, with 20 bases spanning the gap. The CDR3 sequence is CASSLGQGGAGGYGYTF. The CDR3 DNA sequence: TGTGCCAGCAGCTTAGGCCAGGGTGGGGCAGGTGGATATGGCTACACCTTC.

In its sample, this clone was seen a few times. The V call is TRBV6-1, the J call TRBJ1-1; maybe TRBD1 (5 bases). The germline V gene has CDR1 MNHNS and CDR2 SASEGT. V was clipped by 8 bases and J by 2 bases, with 18 bases between them. CDR3 length: 15 residues. CDR3 sequence (DNA): TGTGCCAGCCCCGGAGGGGCCCGTGACAACACTGAAGCTTTCTTT. Translation gives CASPGGARDNTEAFF.

This chain joins TRBV19 and TRBJ1-2; possibly TRBD1 for D (6 bases). This CDR3 contains 16 residues. Germline lookup yields CDR1 LNHDA and CDR2 SQIVND (reference sequence). V dropped 4 bases and J dropped 3 bases, with 18 bases sitting between them. The DNA of the CDR3 is TGTGCCAGTAGTAGTAAGACAGGCGTACTCTACTATGGCTACACCTTC. Translated: CASSSKTGVLYYGYTF.

The rearrangement links TRBV7-3 to TRBJ2-3, with TRBD2 matching 8 bases. Germline CDR1 is SGHTA and CDR2 is FQGTGA. The CDR3 is made up of 15 amino acids. J lost 4 bases, V lost 5 bases, and 8 bases had no gene match. This chain's CDR3 is CASSAREAGADTQYF. CDR3 sequence (DNA): TGTGCCAGCAGCGCGCGGGAGGCTGGTGCAGATACGCAGTATTTT.

The chain recombines TRBV27 with TRBJ2-1, with 9 bases that match TRBD1. The CDR3 totals 14 residues. Germline CDR1 is MNHEY and CDR2 is SMNVEV (reference sequence). The trim removed 4 bases at V and 4 bases at J, leaving 2 bases unmatched. CDR3 in DNA: TGTGCCAGCAGTTGGGACAGGGCTTACAATGAGCAGTTCTTC. It yields the protein CASSWDRAYNEQFF.

The chain couples TRBV7-9 to TRBJ2-1; 7 bases line up with TRBD1. The junction had 3 bases not matched to a gene; V was cut back by 1 base and J by 6 bases. The CDR3 has 14 residues. Per the germline V gene, CDR1 is SEHNR and CDR2 is FQNEAQ (reference sequence). The CDR3 nucleotides read TGTGCCAGCAGCTTAGGGGACAGCCGCAATGAGCAGTTCTTC. Translation gives CASSLGDSRNEQFF.

The genes are TRBV27 and TRBJ1-2, with 11 nucleotides matching TRBD1. V lost 1 base and J lost 4; bases outside the gene matches: 5. Per the germline V gene, CDR1 is MNHEY and CDR2 is SMNVEV (reference sequence). The CDR3 contains 16 residues. Written as DNA, the CDR3 is TGTGCCAGCAGTTTATGGGGGACAGGGGGATCCTATGGCTACACCTTC. This gives the protein CASSLWGTGGSYGYTF.

The chain couples TRBV7-2 to TRBJ2-3; D might be TRBD1 (5 bases). Germline loops: CDR1 SGHTA, CDR2 FQGNSA. V lost 5 bases to trimming and J lost 0 bases, with 9 bases between them. The CDR3 covers 14 residues. Here the CDR3 DNA reads TGTGCCAGCAGCCCCCAGGGAAGCACAGATACGCAGTATTTT. This sequence encodes CASSPQGSTDTQYF.

The chain carries TRBV6-5 and TRBJ2-7; the match to TRBD1 covers 7 bases. This CDR3 has 15 amino acids. CDR1 and CDR2 from the germline V gene are MNHEY and SVGAGI. Germline trimming cut 0 bases from V and 6 bases from J; bases unmatched to any gene: 8. The CDR3 loop is CASSYSVQGLGEQYF. Written as DNA, the CDR3 is TGTGCCAGCAGTTACTCGGTACAGGGGTTGGGCGAGCAGTACTTC.

The CDR3 sequence is CASSPGAADEQYF. DNA of the CDR3: TGTGCCAGCTCACCAGGGGCAGCCGACGAGCAGTACTTC. The chain links TRBV18 to TRBJ2-7; maybe TRBD1 (5 bases). This CDR3 spans 13 amino acids. V lost 2 bases and J lost 5, with 10 bases in between. Germline CDR1 and CDR2: KGHSH and LQKENI.